This TCR beta chain was captured by sequencing in a study of cytomegalovirus exposure and HLA in healthy donors (dated by TCRdb to about 2017). For the wider study: The 500 to 800 repertoires of the first cohort and the roughly 120 validation repertoires were produced on the same platform, according to a later analysis. In addition to the first cohort of roughly 700 subjects, a separate validation cohort of 100 to 150 different subjects was used. The study was designed to test whether signatures of past pathogen exposure could be identified by cataloging public T cell receptors. To predict cytomegalovirus infection status, the study brought together high-throughput TCR immunosequencing, statistical association of individual TCRs with disease status, and machine learning. On the study overall, not on this receptor specifically: The classifier was reported to diagnose cytomegalovirus status with high specificity and sensitivity in both the original and validation cohorts. It was suggested by the authors that the approach could potentially be generalized to other disease states and immunological phenotypes. Across donors, most TCR sequences were observed very rarely, whereas some public TCRs were present in many individuals. A later analysis had no HLA typing for the validation cohort, so co-occurrence there was scored across all 130 or so repertoires. In the study, 150 to 200 TCR beta chains were listed as associated with cytomegalovirus. Of the cluster scores, roughly 93% were above 0 in a later analysis, which found that TCRs clustered in the first cohort also tended to co-occur in the 95 to 150 validation repertoires. In vitro tests confirmed that a few of the cytomegalovirus-associated TCR beta chains recognize cytomegalovirus antigens.

Trimmed from V: 6 bases; trimmed from J: 4 bases; junction bases lacking a gene match: 7. CDR1 and CDR2 (MNHEY, SVGAGI) derive from the germline V gene. Spanning cysteine to phenylalanine, the CDR3 consists of 14 amino acids. Left in the record is the CDR3 DNA by itself, 42 bases read in frame from the first base. Points on this clone: It lacks a known antigen. No base qualities exist here, and no much larger clone lies one base off it.

Library prep was done by the immunoSEQ multiplex PCR assay. For the original study's pipeline: A statistical classification framework was developed to diagnose cytomegalovirus status using the catalog of TCR beta chain sequences. The table comes from immuneACCESS by way of TCRdb, which keeps in-frame sequences with V and J called. Part of the clones is missing from these tables; in studies checked, under half for an unresolved V gene and the rest for unknown reasons. V and J calls and clone size are as listed in that table; D and trimming were resolved from the DNA. Here the sample has a few hundred thousand clones; around 89% occur a single time. 0.37% of the sample belongs to the ten largest clones. The donors belonged to the validation cohort of around 130 subjects, which was separate from the approximately 700-subject first cohort.

Sequencing was carried out using PBMCs. The sequence was collected from a woman aged 18-30 years in good health and CMV-seronegative. Recombination linked TRBV6-5 to TRBJ1-1; 8 central nucleotides agree with TRBD1. The CDR3 in this case is CASRDLTGATEAFF. The sequenced DNA is TGTGCCAGCAGAGACTTGACAGGGGCCACTGAAGCTTTCTTT.